One and the same sample provided the 22 T cell receptor beta chains below, sequenced in a study of persistence of HIV-infected CD4 T cells. No cognate antigen is known for these TCRs. Sequencing used immunoSEQ version 4 in survey mode. TCRdb keeps only in-frame clones here, not all; method: immunoSEQ multiplex PCR. There are about 43,000 clones in the sample; around 90% occur only once, and around 0.92% lies in the top ten. Cells were stimulated nonspecifically with anti-CD3/anti-CD28 magnetic beads. Responding CD4+ T cells were sorted by upregulation of both CD40 ligand and CD69. The sample in question was CD4+ T cells sorted from PBMCs after roughly 18-hour stimulation, obtained from a patient who received antiretroviral therapy. All receptors come from an adult man with HIV who was CMV-seropositive.

The chain links TRBV7-8 to TRBJ1-1; 7 bases align to TRBD1. After removal of 2 bases from V and 4 bases from J, the junction contained 4 bases not matched to a gene. CDR1 and CDR2 from the germline V gene are SGHVS and FQNEAQ. The CDR3 loop spans 14 amino acids. The CDR3 sequence is CASSLSRQGTEAFF. The CDR3 DNA reads as TGTGCCAGCAGCTTAAGCCGACAGGGCACTGAAGCTTTCTTT.

The V call is TRBV9, the J call TRBJ1-4, with D possibly matching TRBD1 (6 bases). Germline lookup yields CDR1 SGDLS and CDR2 YYNGEE. There are 17 residues in the CDR3. V lost 2 bases and J 0 bases, leaving 14 bases between the germline ends. The CDR3 region has the DNA TGTGCCAGCAGCGTGGGAAGACAGGATCCAACTAATGAAAAACTGTTTTTT. Translating it yields CASSVGRQDPTNEKLFF.

This chain connects TRBV11-3 to TRBJ2-3, with D perhaps given as TRBD1 or TRBD2 (7 bases each). Germline V gene data show CDR1 as SGHNT and CDR2 as YENEEA. The CDR3 covers 14 residues. V was pared by 5 bases and J by 2 bases, with 11 bases between. The CDR3 DNA is TGTGCCAGCAGCCAGGGGGGGATCACAGATACGCAGTATTTT. Its protein product is CASSQGGITDTQYF.

This sequence joins TRBV5-8 and TRBJ2-4; 8 nucleotides align to TRBD2. The germline gives CDR1 SGHTS, CDR2 YDEGEE. The CDR3 loop spans 15 amino acids. The ends lost 2 bases at V and 1 base at J; junction bases unmatched: 2. CDR3 nucleotide sequence: TGTGCCAGCAGCTTCGGGGGGGCGGCCAAAAACATTCAGTACTTC. Translated, it gives CASSFGGAAKNIQYF.

V is TRBV6-6 and J is TRBJ2-7; 12 nucleotides match TRBD2. V lost 5 bases, J lost 3 bases, and 5 bases stayed unmatched. Germline values: CDR1 MNHNY, CDR2 SVGAGI (reference sequence). The CDR3 runs 15 residues. CDR3 in DNA: TGTGCCAGCAGTGGGACTAGCGGGTCTTACTACGAGCAGTACTTC. It yields the protein CASSGTSGSYYEQYF.

The chain links TRBV19 to TRBJ1-1; TRBD1 aligns across 8 bases. The ends lost 0 bases at V and 5 bases at J; junction bases unmatched: 5. Germline V lookup: CDR1 LNHDA, CDR2 SQIVND (reference sequence). CDR3 size: 15 residues. CDR3 in DNA: TGTGCCAGTAGTATAGATGACAGGGGACCGACTGAAGCTTTCTTT. Its translation is CASSIDDRGPTEAFF.

V usage is TRBV6-6 and J usage is TRBJ2-2; 11 bases are a match to TRBD2. CDR1 is MNHNY, CDR2 SVGAGI, per germline (reference sequence). This CDR3 has 18 amino acids. V shed 6 bases, J shed 0 bases, and the junction held 9 bases outside the gene matches. CDR3 DNA: TGTGCCAGCAGCCGACTGACTAGCGGGGAGGCGAACACCGGGGAGCTGTTTTTT. Protein product: CASSRLTSGEANTGELFF.

The chain carries TRBV2 and TRBJ2-3; no definite D call. There are 14 residues in the CDR3. The V end was cut by 6 bases, the J end by 6 bases, with 16 bases between. Germline CDR1 SNHLY, CDR2 FYNNEI. The CDR3 region is CASRIGHSDDTQYF. DNA of the CDR3: TGTGCCAGCAGGATTGGGCATAGTGACGATACGCAGTATTTT.

The rearrangement joins TRBV27 to TRBJ1-2, with D possibly being TRBD1 (6 bases). Trimming stripped 0 bases from V and 8 bases from J, with 16 bases between. The CDR3 covers 15 residues. CDR1 is MNHEY and CDR2 is SMNVEV in the germline V gene (reference sequence). This CDR3 is CASSLSGTGAGGYTF. For the CDR3, the DNA is TGTGCCAGCAGTTTATCTGGAACGGGGGCTGGCGGCTACACCTTC.

The chain uses TRBV11-3 and TRBJ2-2; D could derive from TRBD1 or TRBD2 (7 bases each). Deletions cut 5 bases from V and 5 bases from J, with 18 bases between. CDR3 length equals 16 residues. Germline values: CDR1 SGHNT, CDR2 YENEEA. The CDR3 bases are TGTGCCAGCAGCCCAAGCGACAGGGAGGGGACCGGGGAGCTGTTTTTT. Amino acid sequence: CASSPSDREGTGELFF.

This chain links TRBV5-6 with TRBJ1-1; TRBD1 aligns across 7 bases. Germline assignment: CDR1 SGHDT and CDR2 YYEEEE. V gave up 2 bases and J gave up 4 bases; unmatched junction bases: 5. The CDR3 has 14 amino acids. CDR3 in DNA: TGTGCCAGCAGCTTAAGGGGGCGGGGCACTGAAGCTTTCTTT. Translation gives CASSLRGRGTEAFF. The full variable domain, in which reference TRBV5-6 and TRBJ1-1 provide the parts outside the CDR3, is DAGVTQSPTHLIKTRGQQVTLRCSPKSGHDTVSWYQQALGQGPQFIFQYYEEEERQRGNFPDRFSGHQFPNYSSELNVNALLLGDSALYLCASSLRGRGTEAFFGQGTRLTVV.

The chain couples TRBV19 to TRBJ1-3; D not certain. The CDR3 length is 15 residues. CDR1 is LNHDA and CDR2 is SQIVND in the germline V gene (reference sequence). The V gene lost 5 bases and the J gene lost 0 bases, with 11 bases spanning the gap. The DNA of the CDR3 is TGTGCCAGTAGTCTGGACGGTGTCTCTGGAAACACCATATATTTT. Translation gives CASSLDGVSGNTIYF.

A few counts support this clone. This chain uses TRBV2 with TRBJ2-7, with D tentatively TRBD1 (5 bases). There are 14 residues in the CDR3. Germline CDR1 and CDR2: SNHLY and FYNNEI. V dropped 6 bases and J dropped 3 bases, with 15 bases sitting between them. The chain's CDR3 is CASSQRSTVYEQYF. The CDR3 DNA is TGTGCCAGCAGCCAACGTTCGACAGTCTACGAGCAGTACTTC.

This clone counts as medium-sized. The V call is TRBV4-1, the J call TRBJ1-1, with D possibly TRBD1 on 5 matching bases. V lost 1 base and J 5 bases, leaving 11 bases between the germline ends. Germline values: CDR1 MGHRA, CDR2 YSYEKL. The CDR3 loop spans 14 amino acids. The CDR3 DNA follows: TGCGCCAGCAGCCAAGTGGGCAGGGATACTGAAGCTTTCTTT. Encoded protein: CASSQVGRDTEAFF.

This clone was seen more than once but under ten times. The rearrangement uses TRBV5-1 and TRBJ2-3; no reliable D call. Trimming stripped 2 bases from V and 2 bases from J, with 9 bases between. The length of the CDR3 is 14 residues. The V gene's germline CDR1 is SGHRS and CDR2 YFSETQ. The CDR3 DNA reads as TGCGCCAGCAGCTTTCAGCAGGTCACAGATACGCAGTATTTT. Translated: CASSFQQVTDTQYF.

The chain carries TRBV24-1 and TRBJ2-2; D is unresolved. CDR1 is KGHDR, CDR2 SFDVKD, per germline. V was pared by 4 bases and J by 0 bases, with 11 bases between. This CDR3 is 16 amino acids long. The chain's CDR3 is CATSDPTPTNTGELFF. CDR3 coding DNA: TGTGCCACCAGTGACCCGACTCCTACGAACACCGGGGAGCTGTTTTTT.

CDR3 protein: CASSPNGGQGALNTEAFF. In nucleotides, the CDR3 is TGTGCCAGCTCACCGAACGGGGGACAGGGGGCCTTGAACACTGAAGCTTTCTTT. This chain links TRBV18 with TRBJ1-1; TRBD1 matches 12 bases. Germline CDR1 and CDR2: KGHSH and LQKENI. Trimming removed 3 bases from V and 0 bases from J; junction bases left unmatched: 8. The CDR3 contains 18 residues.

For the CDR3, the DNA is TGTGCCAGCAGTTACTCCAGGGGTGGCGGAAACACCATATATTTT. Its translation: CASSYSRGGGNTIYF. This chain uses TRBV6-5 with TRBJ1-3; D might be TRBD1 (6 bases). The CDR3 consists of 15 residues. CDR1 and CDR2 (germline): MNHEY, SVGAGI. V was pared by 0 bases and J by 4 bases, with 10 bases between.

This clone occurred once. The chain links TRBV7-9 to TRBJ1-2; no clear D gene. Trimming left V 5 bases short and J 2 bases short, with 15 bases between. The CDR3 spans 15 residues. In germline, CDR1 is SEHNR, CDR2 FQNEAQ (reference sequence). The CDR3 is CASSLTGSLNYGYTF. The CDR3 DNA sequence: TGTGCCAGCAGCCTTACGGGCTCGCTCAACTATGGCTACACCTTC. Complete variable domain (other parts from reference TRBV7-9 and TRBJ1-2): DTGVSQNPRHKITKRGQNVTFRCDPISEHNRLYWYRQTLGQGPEFLTYFQNEAQLEKSRLLSDRFSAERPKGSFSTLEIQRTEQGDSAMYLCASSLTGSLNYGYTFGSGTRLTVV.

The rearrangement joins TRBV2 to TRBJ2-4, with 8 nucleotides matching TRBD1. CDR3 length: 14 amino acids. The trim removed 3 bases at V and 5 bases at J, leaving 3 bases unmatched. Germline values: CDR1 SNHLY, CDR2 FYNNEI. CDR3 loop: CASSDRTGQNIQYF. CDR3 bases: TGTGCCAGCAGTGATCGGACAGGGCAAAACATTCAGTACTTC.

The gene calls are TRBV10-2 and TRBJ2-2; D is unresolved. The CDR3 length is 13 residues. Germline CDR1 reads WSHSY; CDR2 reads SAAADI. V was shortened by 2 bases and J by 7 bases, with 8 bases between the two germline ends. The chain's CDR3 is CASSETRSGELFF. For the CDR3, the DNA is TGCGCCAGCAGTGAGACCAGAAGCGGGGAGCTGTTTTTT.

This clone was counted once. Other nucleotide sequences from this sample produce the same CDR3. The chain couples TRBV6-5 to TRBJ2-7; D possibly corresponds to TRBD2 (6 bases). CDR1 and CDR2 (germline): MNHEY, SVGAGI. The CDR3 is 13 residues long. V lost 0 bases and J lost 4, with 7 bases in between. CDR3 DNA: TGTGCCAGCAGTTACTCGGAGGGGTACGAGCAGTACTTC. This codes for CASSYSEGYEQYF.